This passage covers 2 T cell receptor beta chains from one sample sequenced in a study of T cell responses to AZD1222 COVID-19 vaccine. Clones were sequenced by immunoSEQ multiplex PCR, and TCRdb holds only the in-frame ones, with some missing. The data show 140,000 to 150,000 clones, about nine tenths seen once. The sequences come from peripheral blood, collected on day 0 of AZD1222 vaccination. Every receptor here comes from an adult in good health.

The V call is TRBV6-5, the J call TRBJ2-3; D is unresolved. Per the germline V gene, CDR1 is MNHEY and CDR2 is SVGAGI. The CDR3 runs to 12 residues. Trimming shortened V by 5 bases and J by 6 bases, and 9 bases separated the two germline ends. For the CDR3, the DNA is TGTGCCAGCAGTAACCCGGGTGATACGCAGTATTTT. Translating gives CASSNPGDTQYF.

This clone was seen a single time. The chain links TRBV11-2 to TRBJ2-7; tentatively, D is TRBD2 (6 bases). The CDR3 extends over 15 amino acids. V was pared by 5 bases and J by 2 bases, with 16 bases between. The V gene's germline CDR1 is SGHAT and CDR2 FQNNGV. The CDR3 bases are TGTGCCAGCAGCCAATGGGCCGGGAGTGCCTACGAGCAGTACTTC. This sequence encodes CASSQWAGSAYEQYF.